Following are 4 T cell receptor beta chains from one sample sequenced in a study of T-cell memory formation after mild COVID-19. TCRdb fed the 5' RACE reads into MiXCR, producing one record per CDR3 protein. The sample yields around 370,000 distinct CDR3 sequences, under 25% seen once. Sequences were obtained from PBMCs or a T cell subset sorted from them (not recorded which). The source is an adult woman who had mild COVID-19 (a few samples of this study predate the infection). Cell type and time point are not known.

The rearrangement links TRBV24-1 to TRBJ2-3; 11 bases align to TRBD2. This CDR3 region has 17 residues. With 5 bases clipped from V and 2 bases from J, the junction kept 8 bases outside the gene matches. CDR1 KGHDR and CDR2 SFDVKD come from the germline V gene. CDR3 in DNA: TGTGCCACCAGTGCCCTCGGACTAGCGGGCTCCACAGATACGCAGTATTTT. Translated, it gives CATSALGLAGSTDTQYF.

CDR3 sequence reads: CASSEEGPSGYEQYF. The CDR3 bases are TGTGCCAGCAGTGAAGAAGGGCCTAGCGGCTACGAGCAGTACTTC. The V gene is TRBV2, the J gene TRBJ2-7; 7 nucleotides line up with TRBD2. Germline-derived CDR1 and CDR2 are SNHLY and FYNNEI. The CDR3 is made up of 15 amino acids. J gave up 3 bases and V 1 base, and 6 bases lay outside the gene matches.

This clonotype was detected a few times. The chain uses TRBV4-2 and TRBJ2-2; 9 nucleotides match TRBD2. Trimming took 4 bases from V and 8 from J; bases not matched to a gene: 5. CDR1 is LGHNA, CDR2 YNFKEQ, per germline. The CDR3 loop spans 14 amino acids. This CDR3 is CASSPSGVAGELFF. As DNA, the CDR3 is TGTGCCAGCAGCCCTAGCGGGGTAGCGGGGGAGCTGTTTTTT.

The sample holds a few counts of this clonotype. V gene TRBV6-5 combines with J gene TRBJ2-7, with D possibly being TRBD2 (6 bases). Germline loops: CDR1 MNHEY, CDR2 SVGAGI. The CDR3 sequence is 12 residues long. V lost 5 bases and J 3 bases, leaving 8 bases between the germline ends. The CDR3 DNA follows: TGTGCCAGCAGTGAGGGAGGCTACGAGCAGTACTTC. As protein: CASSEGGYEQYF.